This TCR beta chain was identified in a study of siplizumab effects on memory and regulatory T cells. General study results and limits: Unstimulated subsets accounted for the mapping of only a minor share of the clones that were alloreactive. Siplizumab conditions gave an average of around 70% Treg-derived mappable alloreactive CD4+ clones, versus about 30% for controls. For siplizumab cultures, the suppressive function of their proliferating Tregs was not confirmed. It was not possible to assign a naive or memory phenotype to roughly 80-96% of proliferating CD4+ or CD8+ clones.

V gave up 10 bases and J gave up 2 bases; unmatched junction bases: 11. This CDR3 region has 15 residues. The V gene's germline CDR1 is MDHEN and CDR2 SYDVKM. Measured with immunoSEQ multiplex PCR; TCRdb has only the in-frame clones, and not every one. The sample has over 90,000 clones, about 90% seen once. With respect to this clone: Its antigen remains unidentified.

The rearrangement links TRBV28 to TRBJ1-5; TRBD1 agrees at 7 bases. Sequencing used CD4+ T cells sorted from blood. The origin of this receptor is a human donor in good health. CDR3: CATPSTGTGNQPQHF. DNA for the CDR3: TGTGCCACCCCCTCGACAGGGACTGGCAATCAGCCCCAGCATTTT.